This T cell receptor beta chain was observed in a study of T-cell memory formation after mild COVID-19. Study observations and caveats: CD4/CD8 balance characterized clones contracting day 15 to 85, and CD4+ skew characterized later expanders. Among contracting clones, CD4+ were mainly CM/EM and CD8+ enriched in EMRA.

MiXCR was run by TCRdb on the 5' RACE reads, yielding one entry per CDR3 protein. The sample consists of roughly 170,000 distinct CDR3 sequences, about a fifth of them appearing once. With respect to this clonotype: Its antigen is unknown.

What was sequenced was PBMCs or a T cell subset sorted from them (not recorded which). This clonotype originated in an adult woman who had mild COVID-19 (a few samples of this study predate the infection). Cell type and time point are not known.

The CDR3 DNA is TGTGCCTGGAAATTAGCGGGAGGTTTATACAATGAGCAGTTCTTC. This translates into CAWKLAGGLYNEQFF. This chain links TRBV30 with TRBJ2-1; 10 positions match TRBD2. Germline-derived CDR1 and CDR2 are GTSNPN and SVGIG (reference sequence). The CDR3 covers 15 residues. Trimming cost V 4 bases and J 4 bases; bases outside gene matches: 7.